This passage covers 20 T cell receptor beta chains from one sample sequenced in a study of OX40 agonist ivuxolimab in advanced cancers. Profiled with immunoSEQ multiplex PCR; TCRdb holds only in-frame clones, not every one. The sample consists of some 77,000 clones, roughly 88% of them appearing once. This specimen was CD4+ or CD8+ T cells sorted from blood, taken in a trial of the OX40 agonist ivuxolimab. Receptor source: an adult with an advanced solid tumor such as melanoma, head and neck, liver or kidney cancer.

The chain links TRBV18 to TRBJ1-3; TRBD1 is a possible D gene (5 bases). The CDR3 runs to 18 residues. Germline lookup yields CDR1 KGHSH and CDR2 LQKENI. V shed 0 bases and J shed 0 bases, with 15 bases lying between them. The DNA for the CDR3 is TGTGCCAGCTCACCACCGGGCGGGGAGGGGACCTCTGGAAACACCATATATTTT. It yields the protein CASSPPGGEGTSGNTIYF.

The gene calls are TRBV29-1 and TRBJ2-7; TRBD1 is a possible D gene (5 bases). The V end lost 3 bases, the J end lost 3 bases, and 9 bases lay between the germline ends. There are 12 residues in the CDR3. The germline V gene encodes CDR1 SQVTM and CDR2 ANQGSEA. For the CDR3, the DNA is TGCAGCGTTGATGGGGCCGGCTACGAGCAGTACTTC. It is translated as CSVDGAGYEQYF.

This chain joins TRBV7-9 and TRBJ1-3, with D unclear. The CDR3 contains 15 residues. CDR1 and CDR2 from the germline V gene are SEHNR and FQNEAQ (reference sequence). Trimming removed 2 bases from V and 0 bases from J, with 8 bases in between. CDR3: CASSLSKDSGNTIYF. The CDR3 region has the DNA TGTGCCAGCAGCTTATCGAAGGACTCTGGAAACACCATATATTTT.

The CDR3 DNA is TGTGCCAGCGCCACTAGCGGGATCTACGAGCAGTACTTC. Translated, it gives CASATSGIYEQYF. The chain has TRBV5-4 and TRBJ2-7; 10 bases match TRBD2. The germline V gene encodes CDR1 SGHNT and CDR2 YYREEE (reference sequence). The junction had 4 bases not matched to a gene; V was cut back by 7 bases and J by 3 bases. The length of the CDR3 is 13 residues.

The V gene is TRBV4-2, the J gene TRBJ2-3; TRBD2 might be the D (5 bases). CDR3 length: 16 amino acids. CDR1 is LGHNA, CDR2 YNFKEQ, per germline. The ends were cut back, 0 bases at V and 7 bases at J, with 17 bases in the middle. This CDR3 reads CASSQDRASTRYTQYF. The CDR3 nucleotides are TGTGCCAGCAGCCAAGATCGGGCTAGCACTCGCTATACGCAGTATTTT.

The chain links TRBV5-1 to TRBJ2-6; D is ambiguous. V dropped 2 bases and J dropped 2 bases, with 8 bases sitting between them. CDR1 and CDR2 (germline): SGHRS, YFSETQ. The CDR3 runs to 15 residues. The CDR3 here is CASSLAQPGANVLTF. CDR3 nucleotides: TGCGCCAGCAGCTTAGCTCAACCTGGGGCCAACGTCCTGACTTTC.

This clone appeared a single time. This rearrangement joins TRBV5-1 to TRBJ1-2; no reliable D call. Germline V CDR1 and CDR2: SGHRS, YFSETQ. This CDR3 is 13 amino acids long. Trimming pared 0 bases from V and 2 bases from J, leaving 5 bases between. For the CDR3, the DNA is TGCGCCAGCAGCTTGGTAGGCAACTATGGCTACACCTTC. It encodes CASSLVGNYGYTF.

The chain couples TRBV9 to TRBJ2-3, with no clear D. The CDR3 loop spans 14 amino acids. CDR1 is SGDLS and CDR2 is YYNGEE in the germline V gene. The V end lost 0 bases, the J end lost 6 bases, and 11 bases lay between the germline ends. As DNA, the CDR3 is TGTGCCAGCAGCGTAGGACCTTCCGATGATACGCAGTATTTT. Amino acids: CASSVGPSDDTQYF. The full variable domain, its missing parts supplied by reference TRBV9 and TRBJ2-3, is DSGVTQTPKHLITATGQRVTLRCSPRSGDLSVYWYQQSLDQGLQFLIQYYNGEERAKGNILERFSAQQFPDLHSELNLSSLELGDSALYFCASSVGPSDDTQYFGPGTRLTVL.

J is TRBJ1-6 and V is TRBV28, with no clear D. V lost 7 bases to trimming and J lost 5 bases, with 15 bases between them. CDR3 length: 15 residues. Germline-derived CDR1 and CDR2 are MDHEN and SYDVKM. The CDR3 DNA sequence: TGTGCCAGCACCCTGGCGTCCATGGATAATTCACCCCTCCACTTT. It encodes CASTLASMDNSPLHF.

This sequence joins TRBV11-3 and TRBJ2-6; 10 nucleotides align to TRBD1. CDR1 is SGHNT, CDR2 YENEEA, per germline. The CDR3 length is 17 residues. With 5 bases clipped from V and 4 bases from J, the junction kept 8 bases outside the gene matches. CDR3 sequence (DNA): TGTGCCAGCAGCGATAGGACAGGGGGTATCGGGGCCAACGTCCTGACTTTC. Amino acid sequence: CASSDRTGGIGANVLTF.

CDR3 residues: CASSLTWPGGRDEQFF. In nucleotides, the CDR3 is TGTGCCAGTAGCCTAACGTGGCCGGGAGGGCGGGATGAGCAGTTCTTC. This chain uses TRBV19 with TRBJ2-1; 8 nucleotides align to TRBD2. J lost 8 bases, V lost 6 bases, and 15 bases had no gene match. The CDR3 loop spans 16 amino acids. The germline V gene has CDR1 LNHDA and CDR2 SQIVND (reference sequence). The full variable domain, its missing parts supplied by reference TRBV19 and TRBJ2-1, is DGGITQSPKYLFRKEGQNVTLSCEQNLNHDAMYWYRQDPGQGLRLIYYSQIVNDFQKGDIAEGYSVSREKKESFPLTVTSAQKNPTAFYLCASSLTWPGGRDEQFFGPGTRLTVL.

To note about this clone: One base away lies a much larger clone, so this may be a sequencing read error. The same CDR3 is also encoded by other DNA sequences in this sample. The chain is built from TRBV28 and TRBJ2-5; possible D gene TRBD1, 5 bases. Germline lookup yields CDR1 MDHEN and CDR2 SYDVKM. The CDR3 totals 15 residues. V was shortened by 4 bases and J by 2 bases, with 14 bases between the two germline ends. This chain's CDR3 is CASSSPGIPQETQYF. The CDR3 DNA reads as TGTGCCAGCAGTTCCCCAGGGATCCCTCAAGAGACCCAGTACTTC.

This rearrangement joins TRBV7-5 to TRBJ2-3; the table's D call, TRBD2, was not checked against the DNA. TRBV7-5 is a recognized pseudogene. This CDR3 spans 15 amino acids. The CDR3 spells CARSLPPVHPDTQYF. CDR3 sequence (DNA): TGTGCCAGAAGCTTACCGCCGGTCCATCCAGATACGCAGTATTTT.

The chain combines TRBV2 with TRBJ2-5, with D unresolved. CDR3 length: 12 residues. The germline V gene has CDR1 SNHLY and CDR2 FYNNEI. With 10 bases removed from V and 1 base from J, the gap between germline ends came to 10 bases. The CDR3 sequence is CATSTSQETQYF. CDR3 in DNA: TGTGCCACCTCGACATCCCAAGAGACCCAGTACTTC.

The V and J genes are TRBV12-5 and TRBJ1-1; perhaps TRBD1 as D (5 bases). This CDR3 region has 13 residues. Germline assignment: CDR1 LGHNT and CDR2 FRNRAP. Deletions cut 3 bases from V and 1 base from J, with 6 bases between. CDR3 nucleotide sequence: TGTGCTAGTGGTTTAACAGGGAACACTGAAGCTTTCTTT. It codes for CASGLTGNTEAFF.

The J gene is TRBJ2-2, the V gene TRBV5-6; 7 nucleotides line up with TRBD1. CDR1 and CDR2 from the germline V gene are SGHDT and YYEEEE. The CDR3 consists of 14 residues. The V gene end was trimmed by 4 bases and the J gene end by 6 bases; junction bases not matched to a gene: 6. The CDR3 coding sequence is TGTGCCAGCAGCCCTCGACAGGGCCCCGGGGAGCTGTTTTTT. It translates to CASSPRQGPGELFF. Combining the CDR3 with reference TRBV5-6 and TRBJ2-2 gives the whole variable domain DAGVTQSPTHLIKTRGQQVTLRCSPKSGHDTVSWYQQALGQGPQFIFQYYEEEERQRGNFPDRFSGHQFPNYSSELNVNALLLGDSALYLCASSPRQGPGELFFGEGSRLTVL.

The rearrangement uses TRBV7-3 and TRBJ2-5; D is perhaps TRBD2 (6 bases). With 5 bases removed from V and 4 bases from J, the gap between germline ends came to 11 bases. Germline CDR1 SGHTA, CDR2 FQGTGA. CDR3 length: 13 residues. This CDR3 reads CASSPGRGETQYF. The CDR3 DNA reads as TGTGCCAGCAGCCCCGGGAGAGGAGAGACCCAGTACTTC.

The rearrangement joins TRBV9 to TRBJ2-1; 7 bases are shared with TRBD2. The CDR3 spans 15 residues. V lost 3 bases, J lost 7 bases, and 10 bases stayed unmatched. The germline CDR1 and CDR2 sequences are SGDLS and YYNGEE. CDR3 bases: TGTGCCAGCAGCGAGTGGGCGGGAGCAGGGAATGAGCAGTTCTTC. Protein sequence: CASSEWAGAGNEQFF.

The CDR3 nucleotides are TGTGCCAGCAGCTTGTGGACAGGGTCGGGTAATTCACCCCTCCACTTT. Its translation is CASSLWTGSGNSPLHF. The gene calls are TRBV5-4 and TRBJ1-6, with 8 bases aligning to TRBD1. V dropped 1 base and J dropped 6; count of bases not matched to a gene: 6. The CDR3 is 16 residues long. CDR1 is SGHNT, CDR2 YYREEE, per germline (reference sequence).

The CDR3 bases are TGCGCCAGCAGTGAGATCTCTGAAGCTTTCTTT. Amino acid sequence: CASSEISEAFF. This sequence joins TRBV10-2 and TRBJ1-1; no clear D gene. The CDR3 runs 11 residues. CDR1 is WSHSY, CDR2 SAAADI, per germline. The V end was cut by 2 bases, the J end by 6 bases, with 4 bases between.